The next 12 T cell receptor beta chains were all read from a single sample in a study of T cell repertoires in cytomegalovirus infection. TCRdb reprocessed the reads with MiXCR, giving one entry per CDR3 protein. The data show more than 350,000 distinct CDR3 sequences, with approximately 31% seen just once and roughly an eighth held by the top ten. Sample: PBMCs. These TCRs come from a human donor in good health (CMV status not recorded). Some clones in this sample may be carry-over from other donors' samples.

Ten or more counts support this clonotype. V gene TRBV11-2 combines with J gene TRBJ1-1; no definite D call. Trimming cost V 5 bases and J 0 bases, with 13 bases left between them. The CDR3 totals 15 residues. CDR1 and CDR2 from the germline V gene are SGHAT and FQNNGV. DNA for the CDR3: TGTGCCAGCAGCCCCGACACGACGGTGAACACTGAAGCTTTCTTT. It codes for CASSPDTTVNTEAFF. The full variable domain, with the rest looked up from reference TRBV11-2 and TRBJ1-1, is EAGVAQSPRYKIIEKRQSVAFWCNPISGHATLYWYQQILGQGPKLLIQFQNNGVVDDSQLPKDRFSAERLKGVDSTLKIQPAKLEDSAVYLCASSPDTTVNTEAFFGQGTRLTVV.

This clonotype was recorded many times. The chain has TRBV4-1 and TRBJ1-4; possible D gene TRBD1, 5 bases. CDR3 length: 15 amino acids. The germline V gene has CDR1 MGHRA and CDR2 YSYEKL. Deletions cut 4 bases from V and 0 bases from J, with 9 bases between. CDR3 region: CASSRGQPTNEKLFF. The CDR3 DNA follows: TGCGCCAGCAGCCGAGGACAACCAACTAATGAAAAACTGTTTTTT.

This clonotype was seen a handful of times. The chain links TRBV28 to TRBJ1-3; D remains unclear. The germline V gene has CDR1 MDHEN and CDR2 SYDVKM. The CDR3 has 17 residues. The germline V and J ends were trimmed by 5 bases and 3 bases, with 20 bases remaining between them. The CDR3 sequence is CASSPPAPGLSGNTIYF. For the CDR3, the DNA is TGTGCCAGCAGTCCGCCCGCTCCGGGCCTAAGTGGAAACACCATATATTTT.

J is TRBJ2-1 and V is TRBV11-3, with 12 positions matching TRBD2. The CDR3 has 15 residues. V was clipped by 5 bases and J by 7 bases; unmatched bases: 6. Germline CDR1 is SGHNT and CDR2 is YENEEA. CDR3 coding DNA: TGTGCCAGCAGCACGACTAGCGGGGGCCGGAATGAGCAGTTCTTC. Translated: CASSTTSGGRNEQFF.

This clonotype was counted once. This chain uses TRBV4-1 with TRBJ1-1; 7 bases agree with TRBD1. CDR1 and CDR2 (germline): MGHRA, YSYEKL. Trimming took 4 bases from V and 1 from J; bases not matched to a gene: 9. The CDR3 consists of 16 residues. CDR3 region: CASSLERQGRNTEAFF. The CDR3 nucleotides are TGCGCCAGCAGCCTAGAACGACAGGGCCGGAACACTGAAGCTTTCTTT.

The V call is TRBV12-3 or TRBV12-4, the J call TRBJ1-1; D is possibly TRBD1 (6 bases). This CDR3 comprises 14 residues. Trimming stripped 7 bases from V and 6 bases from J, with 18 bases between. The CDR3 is CASNPTGLGSEAFF. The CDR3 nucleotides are TGTGCCAGCAACCCTACAGGGCTAGGTTCTGAAGCTTTCTTT.

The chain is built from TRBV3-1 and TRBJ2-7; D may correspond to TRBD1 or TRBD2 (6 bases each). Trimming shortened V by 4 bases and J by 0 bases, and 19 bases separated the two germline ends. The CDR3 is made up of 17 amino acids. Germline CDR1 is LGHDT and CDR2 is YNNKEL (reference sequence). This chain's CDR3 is CASSPLARGPHSYEQYF. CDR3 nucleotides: TGTGCCAGCAGCCCCCTGGCCCGGGGGCCCCACTCCTACGAGCAGTACTTC.

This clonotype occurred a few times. The CDR3 region has the DNA TGTGCCAGCAGCCTCCGGGGGGCCATTTACAATGAGCAGTTCTTC. It translates to CASSLRGAIYNEQFF. The chain couples TRBV7-2 to TRBJ2-1; TRBD2 might be the D (7 bases). The V end was cut by 5 bases, the J end by 4 bases, with 15 bases between. The CDR3 spans 15 residues. CDR1 and CDR2 from the germline V gene are SGHTA and FQGNSA. The full variable domain, with the rest looked up from reference TRBV7-2 and TRBJ2-1, is GAGVSQSPSNKVTEKGKDVELRCDPISGHTALYWYRQSLGQGLEFLIYFQGNSAPDKSGLPSDRFSAERTGGSVSTLTIQRTQQEDSAVYLCASSLRGAIYNEQFFGPGTRLTVL.

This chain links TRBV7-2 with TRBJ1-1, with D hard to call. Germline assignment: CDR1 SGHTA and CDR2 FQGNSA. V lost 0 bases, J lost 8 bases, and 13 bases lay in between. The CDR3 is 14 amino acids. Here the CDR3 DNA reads TGTGCCAGCAGCTTAGCGAGGGCTAGGGAGGAAGCTTTCTTT. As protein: CASSLARAREEAFF.

The chain's CDR3 is CAWSARVGSGGNTYNEQFF. The CDR3 nucleotides are TGTGCCTGGAGTGCTAGGGTTGGTAGCGGGGGGAATACCTACAATGAGCAGTTCTTC. The chain combines TRBV30 with TRBJ2-1; TRBD2 agrees at 10 bases. The V gene end was trimmed by 1 base and the J gene end by 2 bases; junction bases not matched to a gene: 14. CDR3 length: 19 amino acids. The germline gives CDR1 GTSNPN, CDR2 SVGIG (reference sequence). Full variable domain (rest looked up from reference TRBV30 and TRBJ2-1): SQTIHQWPATLVQPVGSPLSLECTVEGTSNPNLYWYRQAAGRGLQLLFYSVGIGQISSEVPQNLSASRPQDRQFILSSKKLLLSDSGFYLCAWSARVGSGGNTYNEQFFGPGTRLTVL.

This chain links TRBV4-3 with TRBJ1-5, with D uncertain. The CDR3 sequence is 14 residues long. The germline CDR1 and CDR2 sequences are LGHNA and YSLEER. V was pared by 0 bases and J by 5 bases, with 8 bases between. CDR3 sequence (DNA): TGCGCCAGCAGCCAAGAGGCTATCGATCAGCCCCAGCATTTT. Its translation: CASSQEAIDQPQHF.

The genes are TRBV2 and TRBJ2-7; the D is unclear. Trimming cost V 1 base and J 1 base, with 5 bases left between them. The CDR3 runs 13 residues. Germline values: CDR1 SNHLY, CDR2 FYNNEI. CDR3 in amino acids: CASSEVRSYEQYF. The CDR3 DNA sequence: TGTGCCAGCAGTGAAGTTAGGTCCTACGAGCAGTACTTC.